Below are 27 T cell receptor delta chains sequenced from a single sample in a study of gamma-delta T cells after stem cell transplantation. TCRdb re-called the RT-PCR reads via CATT. Here the sample spans more than 15,000 delta-chain clones, 9.4% being singletons. The sequencing input was gamma-delta T cells. The receptors shown here come from a human donor. It is not recorded whose cells these are; they may come from a transplant donor.

A remark on this clone: TCRdb has a much larger clone's protein, which differs at residue 6 from the translation of this DNA, likely because of a read error; what is shown is the protein translated from the DNA. The chain employs TRDV2 and TRDJ3, with D perhaps TRDD3 (6 bases). The CDR3 length is 18 residues. The ends were cut back, 1 base at V and 0 bases at J, with 12 bases in the middle. Germline V lookup: CDR1 GEAIGNYY, CDR2 EKD. CDR3 in amino acids: CACDTGGSTSWDTRQMFF. DNA for the CDR3: TGTGCCTGTGACACTGGGGGGAGTACCTCCTGGGACACCCGACAGATGTTTTTC.

In its sample, this clone was seen a few times. The protein given by TCRdb reflects a much larger clone and differs at residues 8 and 12 from this DNA's translation, likely from a read error; the protein shown is the DNA's translation. The V gene is TRDV2, the J gene TRDJ1; 11 nucleotides line up with TRDD3. Looked up from germline, CDR1 is GEAIGNYY and CDR2 is EKD. The ends lost 0 bases at V and 4 bases at J; junction bases unmatched: 15. The CDR3 has 19 amino acids. CDR3 nucleotide sequence: TGTGCCTGTGACACCGTGGGCACCTGGGGGATACTGGGCATCGATAAACTCATCTTT. As protein: CACDTVGTWGILGIDKLIF.

On this clone: This DNA translates differently at residue 12 from the TCRdb protein, which is that of a much larger clone; a read error is likely, and the protein shown is the DNA's own translation. Other DNA sequences within the sample encode an identical CDR3. The V gene is TRDV2, the J gene TRDJ1; 13 positions match TRDD3. Trimming took 3 bases from V and 0 from J; bases not matched to a gene: 15. The CDR3 is 20 residues long. Per the germline V gene, CDR1 is GEAIGNYY and CDR2 is EKD. Here the CDR3 reads CACDPLLGDTPLDDTDKLIF. In nucleotides, the CDR3 is TGTGCCTGTGACCCGTTACTGGGGGATACGCCTTTAGATGACACCGATAAACTCATCTTT.

This clone was picked up a small number of times. With only one base between it and a far larger clone, this is likely a read error. Different DNA sequences within this sample yield the same CDR3. The rearrangement joins TRDV2 to TRDJ1; unclear D gene. The CDR3 consists of 17 residues. The V gene's germline CDR1 is GEAIGNYY and CDR2 EKD. Written as DNA, the CDR3 is TGTGCCTGTGACACCCTCGGGTCCGCCCTTGACACCGACAAACTCATCTTT. Translated, it gives CACDTLGSALDTDKLIF.

This clone was seen more than once but under ten times. This DNA's translation differs at residue 4 from TCRdb's protein, which comes from a much larger clone; a read error is likely, and the protein shown is translated from the DNA. CDR3 sequence (DNA): TGTGCCTGCGATAGTATGGGGGATACGCGGGGGATGATGCGCGGCACCGATAAACTCATCTTT. Its translation: CACDSMGDTRGMMRGTDKLIF. The J gene is TRDJ1, the V gene TRDV2, with 11 bases lining up with TRDD3. Germline V gene data show CDR1 as GEAIGNYY and CDR2 as EKD. The CDR3 extends over 21 amino acids. J was trimmed by 1 base and V by 7 bases; bases with no gene match: 25.

With respect to this clone: TCRdb has a much larger clone's protein, which differs at residue 13 from the translation of this DNA, likely because of a read error; what is shown is the protein translated from the DNA. This rearrangement joins TRDV2 to TRDJ3, with D possibly matching TRDD3 (5 bases). Germline loops: CDR1 GEAIGNYY, CDR2 EKD. The CDR3 has 20 amino acids. The DNA for the CDR3 is TGTGCCTGTGACAAAACGGAGGGGACTTTAAGCTCCGGGGACACCCGACAGATGTTTTTC. Its translation is CACDKTEGTLSSGDTRQMFF.

With regard to this clone: The likely explanation is a read error, given a far larger clone one base away. In the same sample, other DNA sequences code for this CDR3. The chain carries TRDV2 and TRDJ1; TRDD3 aligns across 8 bases. Germline loops: CDR1 GEAIGNYY, CDR2 EKD. This CDR3 has 18 residues. DNA of the CDR3: TGTGCCTGTGACATAGTGGGGGATCCGCTATCTTACACCGACAAACTCATCTTT. Protein sequence: CACDIVGDPLSYTDKLIF.

This clone was detected a few times. The protein held in TCRdb is that of a much larger clone and does not match this DNA's translation at residue 12, likely because of a read error; the protein shown is translated from the DNA. The CDR3: CACDSGGLGETISWDTRQMFF. The CDR3 DNA follows: TGTGCCTGTGACTCCGGAGGGCTGGGGGAAACAATCTCCTGGGACACCCGACAGATGTTTTTC. The chain uses TRDV2 and TRDJ3; 8 positions agree with TRDD3. With 3 bases clipped from V and 0 bases from J, the junction kept 15 bases outside the gene matches. The CDR3 extends over 21 amino acids. Germline V gives CDR1 GEAIGNYY, CDR2 EKD.

In regard to this clone: The protein given by TCRdb reflects a much larger clone and differs at residue 6 from this DNA's translation, likely from a read error; the protein shown is the DNA's translation. The chain is built from TRDV2 and TRDJ1; 8 bases align to TRDD3. The CDR3 extends over 17 amino acids. The V and J ends lost 3 bases and 0 bases, in that order; junction bases with no gene match: 11. Germline CDR1 is GEAIGNYY and CDR2 is EKD. CDR3 sequence reads: CACDGSTGGPNTDKLIF. CDR3 bases: TGTGCCTGTGACGGCAGTACTGGGGGTCCCAACACCGATAAACTCATCTTT.

Many counts were recorded for this clone. For this DNA, TCRdb reports the protein of a much larger clone, which diverges at residue 6, most likely from a read error; the protein presented here is translated directly from the DNA. This rearrangement joins TRDV2 to TRDJ1; 7 bases align to TRDD3. The germline gives CDR1 GEAIGNYY, CDR2 EKD. V lost 4 bases and J lost 0; bases outside the gene matches: 13. The length of the CDR3 is 17 residues. CDR3 DNA: TGTGCCTGTGAGAATCGTCTGGGGGCCACGTACACCGATAAACTCATCTTT. Protein sequence: CACENRLGATYTDKLIF.

Concerning this clone: The protein that TCRdb holds for this DNA derives from a much larger clone and differs from the translated DNA at residue 9, which likely indicates a read error; the protein shown here is translated from the DNA. This chain links TRDV2 with TRDJ1; D unresolved. CDR1 is GEAIGNYY, CDR2 EKD, per germline. Trimming stripped 3 bases from V and 8 bases from J, with 24 bases between. This CDR3 is built from 16 residues. The CDR3 reads CACDPVNVPGRAKLIF. CDR3 bases: TGTGCCTGTGACCCCGTTAATGTACCGGGAAGAGCCAAACTCATCTTT.

As regards this clone: The protein recorded in TCRdb matches a much larger clone and deviates from this DNA's translation at residue 9, suggesting a read error; the protein here is obtained by translating the DNA. This chain connects TRDV2 to TRDJ1; 8 bases match TRDD3. V was pared by 5 bases and J by 1 base, with 14 bases of the junction left unmatched. The CDR3 consists of 17 residues. Germline assignment: CDR1 GEAIGNYY and CDR2 EKD. The CDR3 DNA reads TGTGCCTGTGTGTTGTTGGGGGATGCTGGGATCACCGATAAACTCATCTTT. Translating gives CACVLLGDAGITDKLIF.

With regard to this clone: An end of the junction does not agree with germline; a read error may underlie this. CDR3 amino acids: CALGKGILRKYGGRLDLTAKLFF. CDR3 sequence (DNA): TGTGCTCTTGGGAAGGGGATCCTAAGGAAATACGGGGGGAGACTGGACTTGACAGCAAAACTCTTCTTT. V usage is TRDV1 and J usage is TRDJ2; perhaps D is TRDD1 or TRDD3 (6 bases each). The CDR3 contains 23 residues. The germline V gene has CDR1 TSWWSYY and CDR2 QGS.

This clone was seen a handful of times. This DNA's translation differs at residue 14 from TCRdb's protein, which comes from a much larger clone; a read error is likely, and the protein shown is translated from the DNA. The J gene is TRDJ3, the V gene TRDV2; TRDD3 aligns across 11 bases. The germline CDR1 and CDR2 sequences are GEAIGNYY and EKD. This CDR3 contains 19 residues. The CDR3 bases are TGTGCCTGTGACACCGGTTTGGGGGATACGTCCTGGGACATCCGACAGATGTTTTTC. Its translation: CACDTGLGDTSWDIRQMFF.

This clone was counted between two and nine times. TCRdb's protein, taken from a much larger clone, differs from this DNA's translation at residue 3, likely owing to a read error; the protein displayed comes from the DNA. The J gene is TRDJ1, the V gene TRDV2; possible D gene TRDD3, 6 bases. This CDR3 region has 17 residues. Germline CDR1 reads GEAIGNYY; CDR2 reads EKD. Here the CDR3 DNA reads TGTGCCTTTGACACTTGGGGCGGACGGGGGGACAAGGATAAACTCATCTTT. Translating gives CAFDTWGGRGDKDKLIF.

In this sample, this clone turned up a few times. At the DNA level, this CDR3 is encoded by other sequences in the same sample as well. This chain's CDR3 is CACDTVMAQLGDRIGKLIF. In nucleotides, the CDR3 is TGTGCCTGTGACACTGTTATGGCTCAGCTAGGGGATAGAATCGGTAAGCTCATCTTT. This rearrangement joins TRDV2 to TRDJ1, with 7 bases matching TRDD3. CDR3 length: 19 residues. Germline values: CDR1 GEAIGNYY, CDR2 EKD. Germline trimming cut 1 base from V and 11 bases from J; bases unmatched to any gene: 27.

This clone has at least ten counts. One end of the junction varies from germline; a read error may be responsible. Other DNA sequences from this sample encode an identical CDR3 as well. The CDR3 DNA follows: TGTGCCTGTGAACTAGTACTGGGGGATACAAGCTCCTGTGACACCCGCCAGATGTTTTTC. Translated: CACELVLGDTSSCDTRQMFF. The J gene is TRDJ3, the V gene TRDV2; 12 bases map to TRDD3. This CDR3 is built from 20 residues. Germline values: CDR1 GEAIGNYY, CDR2 EKD.

For this clone: TCRdb's protein, taken from a much larger clone, differs from this DNA's translation at residue 8, likely owing to a read error; the protein displayed comes from the DNA. The V and J genes are TRDV2 and TRDJ1, with TRDD3 identical over 11 bases. The CDR3 spans 19 residues. CDR1 and CDR2 (germline): GEAIGNYY, EKD. V lost 0 bases, J lost 1 base, and 12 bases stayed unmatched. Here the CDR3 reads CACDTVRGLGDRGTDKLIF. In nucleotides, the CDR3 is TGTGCCTGTGACACCGTCCGCGGACTGGGGGATAGAGGCACCGATAAACTCATCTTT.

This clone showed up many times. This DNA's translation differs at residue 6 from TCRdb's protein, which comes from a much larger clone; a read error is likely, and the protein shown is translated from the DNA. This sequence joins TRDV2 and TRDJ1, with 12 bases aligning to TRDD3. V dropped 0 bases and J dropped 1; count of bases not matched to a gene: 8. The CDR3 is 18 amino acids. CDR1 is GEAIGNYY and CDR2 is EKD in the germline V gene. CDR3 sequence (DNA): TGTGCCTGTGACACCTGGCTGCTGGGGGATACGGGCACCGATAAACTCATCTTT. The encoded protein is CACDTWLLGDTGTDKLIF.

This clone was seen many times. It may be a read error: a sequence one base away is much more abundant. The genes are TRDV2 and TRDJ1; D is undetermined. This CDR3 spans 16 amino acids. Germline V gene data show CDR1 as GEAIGNYY and CDR2 as EKD. Trimming stripped 1 base from V and 4 bases from J, with 18 bases between. The CDR3 DNA follows: TGTGCCTGTGACACGAATGGGTCCCGACCGGGCGATAAACTCATCTTT. Translating it yields CACDTNGSRPGDKLIF.

About this clone: Just one base apart from a much larger clone, this may be a read error. The sample holds other DNA sequences that translate to the same CDR3. The chain couples TRDV2 to TRDJ1; TRDD2 aligns across 9 bases. Germline-derived CDR1 and CDR2 are GEAIGNYY and EKD. The CDR3 consists of 22 residues. The V and J ends lost 3 bases and 7 bases, in that order; junction bases with no gene match: 32. CDR3 residues: CACDPLGLPTDEGTGGYGKLIF. The CDR3 DNA follows: TGTGCCTGTGACCCTCTCGGCCTTCCTACGGATGAGGGTACTGGAGGATACGGTAAACTCATCTTT.

This clone was counted many times. A much larger clone lies a single base off, so this may be a read error. V and J are TRDV2 and TRDJ2, with 8 bases fitting TRDD3. The CDR3 contains 14 residues. Per germline, CDR1 GEAIGNYY and CDR2 EKD. CDR3 sequence (DNA): TGTGCCTGTGACACCTGGGGGATGACAGCAAAACTCTTCTTT. Encoded protein: CACDTWGMTAKLFF.

A note on this clone: This DNA's translation and the protein TCRdb lists, from a much larger clone, do not match at residue 5, likely due to a read error; the protein shown is translated from the DNA. The chain joins TRDV2 to TRDJ1; 8 bases are a match to TRDD3. J lost 0 bases, V lost 3 bases, and 8 bases had no gene match. Germline assignment: CDR1 GEAIGNYY and CDR2 EKD. The CDR3 extends over 16 amino acids. CDR3 residues: CACDSLGDRDTDKLIF. For the CDR3, the DNA is TGTGCCTGTGACTCTCTGGGGGACCGAGACACCGATAAACTCATCTTT.

This clone has a count of ten or more. The chain couples TRDV3 to TRDJ1; maybe TRDD3 (5 bases). V gave up 1 base and J gave up 0 bases, with 30 bases separating them. Germline CDR1 and CDR2: TVYSNPD and GDNSRS (reference sequence). The CDR3 spans 20 residues. CDR3: CAFTDTTKDCGADHTDKLIF. CDR3 nucleotides: TGTGCCTTTACCGATACTACCAAAGATTGCGGAGCAGACCACACCGATAAACTCATCTTT.

Comments on this clone: Sequence at one end of the junction differs from germline and may be a read error. The V and J genes are TRDV2 and TRDJ1; 9 bases agree with TRDD3. From germline, CDR1 is GEAIGNYY and CDR2 EKD. The CDR3 spans 17 residues. The CDR3 nucleotides read TGTGCCTGTGACTTCCTGGGGGATCCTATAGACACAGATAAACTCATATTT. It translates to CACDFLGDPIDTDKLIF.

There are a few counts of this clone. The protein in TCRdb stems from a much larger clone and differs at residue 16 from this DNA's translation, likely a read error; here the protein is translated from the DNA. J is TRDJ1 and V is TRDV2; 10 bases are a match to TRDD3. The germline V gene encodes CDR1 GEAIGNYY and CDR2 EKD. CDR3 size: 18 residues. The CDR3 is CACDTVKGGYGRTDKPIF. CDR3 DNA sequence: TGTGCCTGTGACACCGTAAAGGGGGGATACGGGCGGACCGATAAACCCATCTTT.

This clone was counted between two and nine times. The translation of this DNA and the TCRdb protein of a much larger clone differ at residue 4, probably owing to a read error; the protein shown here is translated from the DNA. V usage is TRDV2 and J usage is TRDJ3; D remains unclear. The germline V gene has CDR1 GEAIGNYY and CDR2 EKD. CDR3 size: 19 residues. This CDR3 is CACVTVEESSSWDTRQMFF. CDR3 coding DNA: TGTGCCTGTGTCACCGTCGAGGAATCCAGCTCCTGGGACACCCGACAGATGTTTTTC.